Below, 17 T cell receptor beta chains from the same sample are listed, as sequenced in a study of T cell responses to AZD1222 COVID-19 vaccine. Measured with immunoSEQ multiplex PCR; TCRdb has only the in-frame clones, and not every one. The sample lists around 78,000 clones; roughly 90% were seen once. The sample was peripheral blood, taken on day 0 of AZD1222 vaccination. Receptors were obtained from an adult in good health.

V and J are TRBV11-2 and TRBJ1-4; 7 bases fit TRBD1. Germline loops: CDR1 SGHAT, CDR2 FQNNGV. The CDR3 loop spans 14 amino acids. Germline trimming cut 3 bases from V and 4 bases from J; bases unmatched to any gene: 2. This CDR3 reads CASSLGQINEKLFF. The DNA for the CDR3 is TGTGCCAGCAGCTTGGGACAGATTAATGAAAAACTGTTTTTT.

V is TRBV9 and J is TRBJ2-3; D not certain. Germline CDR1 SGDLS, CDR2 YYNGEE. The CDR3 has 13 amino acids. V shed 4 bases and J shed 8 bases, with 14 bases lying between them. In nucleotides, the CDR3 is TGTGCCAGCAGCCCTAACCTCTCGGGTACGCAGTATTTT. Its protein is CASSPNLSGTQYF.

This clone is a singleton in its sample. The chain has TRBV5-1 and TRBJ2-1, with 12 nucleotides matching TRBD2. The CDR3 is 15 amino acids. V trimming: 4 bases; J trimming: 3 bases; junction bases outside the gene matches: 2. Germline CDR1 reads SGHRS; CDR2 reads YFSETQ. For the CDR3, the DNA is TGCGCCAGCAGCATGACTAGCGGGGGCTACAATGAGCAGTTCTTC. As protein: CASSMTSGGYNEQFF.

V is TRBV7-9 and J is TRBJ1-1, with D possibly TRBD1 on 6 matching bases. The ends were cut back, 1 base at V and 1 base at J, with 19 bases in the middle. Germline values: CDR1 SEHNR, CDR2 FQNEAQ (reference sequence). This CDR3 is built from 18 residues. CDR3 sequence: CASSLVEGTPFENTEAFF. CDR3 nucleotide sequence: TGTGCCAGCAGCTTAGTAGAGGGGACACCTTTCGAGAACACTGAAGCTTTCTTT.

This sequence joins TRBV3-1 (or the pseudogene TRBV3-2) and TRBJ2-2, with D tentatively TRBD2 (5 bases). CDR1 is LGHDT, CDR2 YNNKEL, per germline (reference sequence). Trimming pared 5 bases from V and 3 bases from J, leaving 13 bases between. CDR3 length: 15 amino acids. The CDR3, as DNA: TGTGCCAGCAGCGACCAGAGGAGGTACACCGGGGAGCTGTTTTTT. Translation gives CASSDQRRYTGELFF.

The chain has TRBV5-6 and TRBJ2-1; 9 bases line up with TRBD2. This CDR3 has 15 residues. The J segment lost 6 bases and the V segment lost 4 bases, leaving 8 bases of the junction unmatched. Germline CDR1 reads SGHDT; CDR2 reads YYEEEE. The DNA of the CDR3 is TGTGCCAGCAGCCTCATAGCGGGAGTGTCCAATGAGCAGTTCTTC. Residues: CASSLIAGVSNEQFF.

This chain links TRBV11-2 with TRBJ2-7, with 11 bases fitting TRBD1. The V gene's germline CDR1 is SGHAT and CDR2 FQNNGV. The V gene end was trimmed by 1 base and the J gene end by 3 bases; junction bases not matched to a gene: 5. This CDR3 contains 16 residues. The CDR3 region is CASSLVWGQGVYEQYF. CDR3 sequence (DNA): TGTGCCAGCAGCTTAGTGTGGGGACAGGGGGTCTACGAGCAGTACTTC.

The rearrangement uses TRBV28 and TRBJ2-7, with no clear D. CDR1 MDHEN and CDR2 SYDVKM come from the germline V gene. The CDR3 sequence is 11 residues long. V was shortened by 3 bases and J by 6 bases, with 6 bases between the two germline ends. The DNA of the CDR3 is TGTGCCAGCAGTTTTGTACGCGAGCAGTACTTC. It is translated as CASSFVREQYF. Full variable domain (outside the CDR3, taken from reference TRBV28 and TRBJ2-7): DVKVTQSSRYLVKRTGEKVFLECVQDMDHENMFWYRQDPGLGLRLIYFSYDVKMKEKGDIPEGYSVSREKKERFSLILESASTNQTSMYLCASSFVREQYFGPGTRLTVT.

The chain combines TRBV6-6 with TRBJ1-6; D unresolved. Germline values: CDR1 MNHNY, CDR2 SVGAGI (reference sequence). V shed 2 bases and J shed 0 bases, with 5 bases lying between them. The CDR3 consists of 15 residues. The CDR3 loop reads CASSYRSSYNSPLHF. The CDR3 nucleotides read TGTGCCAGCAGTTACAGGAGCTCCTATAATTCACCCCTCCACTTT.

J is TRBJ1-5 and V is TRBV6-2 or TRBV6-3, with no clear D. V dropped 2 bases and J dropped 7 bases, with 9 bases sitting between them. CDR1 MNHEY and CDR2 SVGEGT come from the germline V gene. CDR3 length equals 13 residues. The CDR3: CASSYTEGQPQHF. CDR3 nucleotide sequence: TGTGCCAGCAGTTACACGGAGGGCCAGCCCCAGCATTTT.

This chain uses TRBV5-6 with TRBJ1-3; the D is unclear. The CDR3 is made up of 14 amino acids. Germline values: CDR1 SGHDT, CDR2 YYEEEE. V was shortened by 5 bases and J by 0 bases, with 9 bases between the two germline ends. The CDR3 region has the DNA TGTGCCAGCAGTTCCCCTATCTCTGGAAACACCATATATTTT. Residues: CASSSPISGNTIYF. The full variable domain, rest sourced from reference TRBV5-6 and TRBJ1-3, is DAGVTQSPTHLIKTRGQQVTLRCSPKSGHDTVSWYQQALGQGPQFIFQYYEEEERQRGNFPDRFSGHQFPNYSSELNVNALLLGDSALYLCASSSPISGNTIYFGEGSWLTVV.

This chain uses TRBV6-5 with TRBJ1-2; a possible D gene is TRBD1 (5 bases). CDR3 length equals 14 residues. CDR1 MNHEY and CDR2 SVGAGI come from the germline V gene. Trimming pared 2 bases from V and 4 bases from J, leaving 11 bases between. The CDR3 sequence is CASSYQGEGYGYTF. The CDR3 coding sequence is TGTGCCAGCAGTTACCAAGGGGAGGGCTATGGCTACACCTTC.

V gene TRBV5-1 combines with J gene TRBJ2-1; 9 bases agree with TRBD1. CDR1 and CDR2 (germline): SGHRS, YFSETQ. This CDR3 has 14 amino acids. J was trimmed by 4 bases and V by 3 bases; bases with no gene match: 2. CDR3: CASSWGQGYNEQFF. CDR3 coding DNA: TGCGCCAGCAGCTGGGGACAGGGATACAATGAGCAGTTCTTC.

This clone was seen a single time. The chain employs TRBV12-3 or TRBV12-4 and TRBJ2-2; no firm D call. The CDR3 is 12 residues long. Trimming shortened V by 8 bases and J by 2 bases, and 6 bases separated the two germline ends. The CDR3 DNA is TGTGCCAGCGGAATAAACACCGGGGAGCTGTTTTTT. Amino acids: CASGINTGELFF.

The chain combines TRBV6-5 with TRBJ2-7; D remains unclear. Germline lookup yields CDR1 MNHEY and CDR2 SVGAGI. The CDR3 runs 15 residues. The V and J ends lost 0 bases and 5 bases respectively, with 14 bases between them. This CDR3 is CASSYSGNSRDEQYF. The CDR3 DNA follows: TGTGCCAGCAGTTACTCGGGGAATTCTAGGGACGAGCAGTACTTC.

This rearrangement joins TRBV7-2 to TRBJ2-1, with 9 bases identical to TRBD2. The germline V gene has CDR1 SGHTA and CDR2 FQGNSA. After removal of 2 bases from V and 9 bases from J, the junction contained 5 bases not matched to a gene. The CDR3 runs to 14 residues. CDR3 in amino acids: CASSLFAGGGEQFF. The CDR3 coding sequence is TGTGCCAGCAGCTTATTCGCGGGAGGGGGTGAGCAGTTCTTC.

V gene TRBV5-6 combines with J gene TRBJ1-5, with D perhaps TRBD1 (5 bases). The CDR3 is 15 amino acids. The germline V and J ends were trimmed by 0 bases and 7 bases, with 14 bases remaining between them. Germline CDR1 is SGHDT and CDR2 is YYEEEE. Written as DNA, the CDR3 is TGTGCCAGCAGCTTGGCCAACCGGGGGGGACAGCCCCAGCATTTT. As protein: CASSLANRGGQPQHF.